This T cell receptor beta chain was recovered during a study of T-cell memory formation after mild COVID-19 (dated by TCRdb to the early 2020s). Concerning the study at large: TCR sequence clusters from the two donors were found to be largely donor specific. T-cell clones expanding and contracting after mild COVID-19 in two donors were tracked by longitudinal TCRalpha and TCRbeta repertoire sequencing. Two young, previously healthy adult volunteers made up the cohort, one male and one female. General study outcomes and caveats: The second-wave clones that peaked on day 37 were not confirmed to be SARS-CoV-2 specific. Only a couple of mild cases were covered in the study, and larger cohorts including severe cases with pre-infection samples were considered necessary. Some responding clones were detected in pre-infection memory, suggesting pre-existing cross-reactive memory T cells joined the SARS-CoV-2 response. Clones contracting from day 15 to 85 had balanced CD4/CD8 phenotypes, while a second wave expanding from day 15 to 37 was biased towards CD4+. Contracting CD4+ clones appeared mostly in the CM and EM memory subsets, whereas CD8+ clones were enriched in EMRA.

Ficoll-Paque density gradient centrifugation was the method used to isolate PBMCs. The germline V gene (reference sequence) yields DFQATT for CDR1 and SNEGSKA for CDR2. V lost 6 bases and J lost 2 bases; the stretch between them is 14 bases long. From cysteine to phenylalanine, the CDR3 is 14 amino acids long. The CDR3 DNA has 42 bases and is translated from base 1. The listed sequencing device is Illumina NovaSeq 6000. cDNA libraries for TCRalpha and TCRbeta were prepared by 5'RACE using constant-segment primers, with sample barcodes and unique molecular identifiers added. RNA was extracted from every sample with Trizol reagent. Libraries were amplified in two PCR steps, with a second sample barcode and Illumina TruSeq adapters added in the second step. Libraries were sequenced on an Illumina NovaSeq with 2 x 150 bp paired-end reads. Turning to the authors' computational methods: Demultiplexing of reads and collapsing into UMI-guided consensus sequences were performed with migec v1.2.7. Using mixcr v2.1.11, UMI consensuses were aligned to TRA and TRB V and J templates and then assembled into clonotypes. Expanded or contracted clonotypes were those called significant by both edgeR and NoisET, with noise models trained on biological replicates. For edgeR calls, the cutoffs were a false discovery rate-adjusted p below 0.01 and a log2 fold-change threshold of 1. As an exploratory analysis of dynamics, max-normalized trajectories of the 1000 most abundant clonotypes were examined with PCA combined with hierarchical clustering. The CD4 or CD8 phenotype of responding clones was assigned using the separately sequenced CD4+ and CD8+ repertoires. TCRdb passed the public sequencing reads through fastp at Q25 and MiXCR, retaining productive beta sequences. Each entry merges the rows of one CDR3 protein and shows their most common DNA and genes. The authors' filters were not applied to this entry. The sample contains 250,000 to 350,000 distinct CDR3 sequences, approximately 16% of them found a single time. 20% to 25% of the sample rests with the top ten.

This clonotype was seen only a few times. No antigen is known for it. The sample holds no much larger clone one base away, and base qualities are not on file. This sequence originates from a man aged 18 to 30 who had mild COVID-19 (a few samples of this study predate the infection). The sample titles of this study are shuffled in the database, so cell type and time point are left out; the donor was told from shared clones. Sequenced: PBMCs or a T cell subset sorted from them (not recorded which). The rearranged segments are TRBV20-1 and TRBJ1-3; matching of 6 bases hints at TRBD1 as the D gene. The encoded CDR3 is CSAPWGGAGNTIYF. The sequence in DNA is TGCAGTGCCCCATGGGGGGGCGCTGGAAACACCATATATTTT.